The 32 T cell receptor beta chains presented below share a single source sample, sequenced in a study of blood T cell repertoires in COVID-19. Sequenced by immunoSEQ multiplex PCR; TCRdb stores in-frame clones only, minus some. The sample shows about 77,000 clones, 80% of them seen only once. Sequences were obtained from peripheral blood. Source of these receptors: a woman aged 65 to 85 with acute or convalescent COVID-19.

This rearrangement joins TRBV29-1 to TRBJ2-1; 7 bases are shared with TRBD1. The germline gives CDR1 SQVTM, CDR2 ANQGSEA. Trimming cost V 6 bases and J 7 bases; bases outside gene matches: 12. This CDR3 is 14 amino acids long. The CDR3: CSVILPGGRNEQFF. The CDR3 bases are TGCAGCGTCATCCTACCAGGGGGTCGGAATGAGCAGTTCTTC.

The V call is TRBV19, the J call TRBJ1-6; 7 bases fit TRBD1. This CDR3 is 14 amino acids long. V shed 3 bases, J shed 7 bases, and the junction held 3 bases outside the gene matches. From germline, CDR1 is LNHDA and CDR2 SQIVND (reference sequence). CDR3 in amino acids: CASSISGQNSPLHF. CDR3 bases: TGTGCCAGTAGTATCTCGGGACAGAATTCACCCCTCCACTTT.

The chain combines TRBV4-3 with TRBJ2-2; no clear D gene. Germline lookup yields CDR1 LGHNA and CDR2 YSLEER. Trimming shortened V by 1 base and J by 9 bases, and 15 bases separated the two germline ends. The CDR3 has 15 residues. The CDR3 DNA sequence: TGCGCCAGCAGCCAAGGGTGGAGCCCCCAAAGGGAGCTGTTTTTT. Protein: CASSQGWSPQRELFF.

The rearrangement uses TRBV7-2 and TRBJ2-3; TRBD2 aligns across 13 bases. This CDR3 is 16 amino acids long. Unmatched junction bases numbered 7, after V lost 4 bases and J lost 6 bases. Germline V gene sequence: CDR1 SGHTA, CDR2 FQGNSA. CDR3 sequence: CASSSGLAGWRDTQYF. The CDR3 DNA reads TGTGCCAGCAGCTCGGGACTAGCGGGGTGGCGGGATACGCAGTATTTT.

The rearrangement links TRBV5-6 to TRBJ2-1, with 8 nucleotides matching TRBD2. The germline V gene has CDR1 SGHDT and CDR2 YYEEEE. The CDR3 extends over 16 amino acids. V lost 0 bases, J lost 2 bases, and 4 bases stayed unmatched. The CDR3 spells CASSLERGRTYNEQFF. The DNA of the CDR3 is TGTGCCAGCAGCTTGGAGCGGGGGCGAACCTACAATGAGCAGTTCTTC.

The rearrangement uses TRBV27 and TRBJ1-3, with 9 positions matching TRBD1. From germline, CDR1 is MNHEY and CDR2 SMNVEV (reference sequence). The CDR3 is made up of 15 amino acids. V shed 4 bases and J 3 bases; nucleotides not matched to a gene: 4. The CDR3 nucleotides are TGTGCCAGCAGTTACACAGGGGGCAGTGGAAACACCATATATTTT. It translates to CASSYTGGSGNTIYF.

This chain uses TRBV24-1 with TRBJ2-3; 10 bases agree with TRBD1. Per the germline V gene, CDR1 is KGHDR and CDR2 is SFDVKD. CDR3 length equals 16 residues. V shed 7 bases and J 7 bases; nucleotides not matched to a gene: 13. CDR3 nucleotides: TGTGCCACCAGCATGCTAAAAGGGACAGGGGAAAATACGCAGTATTTT. Protein: CATSMLKGTGENTQYF.

This clone was counted between two and nine times. The chain uses TRBV20-1 and TRBJ1-2, with a tentative D call TRBD1 (5 bases). CDR1 is DFQATT and CDR2 is SNEGSKA in the germline V gene (reference sequence). V lost 3 bases to trimming and J lost 1 base, with 12 bases between them. CDR3 length: 14 residues. CDR3 in DNA: TGCAGTGCTAGTCCCCGGGGACTTAACTATGGCTACACCTTC. Protein product: CSASPRGLNYGYTF.

The J gene is TRBJ1-1, the V gene TRBV7-9; 7 nucleotides match TRBD1. J was trimmed by 3 bases and V by 5 bases; bases with no gene match: 6. This CDR3 region has 14 residues. Germline CDR1 and CDR2: SEHNR and FQNEAQ (reference sequence). The CDR3 region is CASSVTGVDTEAFF. The DNA of the CDR3 is TGTGCCAGCAGCGTAACAGGGGTTGACACTGAAGCTTTCTTT.

The chain has TRBV29-1 and TRBJ2-3; perhaps TRBD1 as D (6 bases). Germline V CDR1 and CDR2: SQVTM, ANQGSEA. The V and J ends lost 6 bases and 9 bases respectively, with 28 bases between them. The CDR3 has 16 amino acids. CDR3 loop: CSVEPWDTIINWTQYF. CDR3 bases: TGCAGCGTAGAACCCTGGGACACCATCATCAATTGGACGCAGTATTTT.

This rearrangement joins TRBV14 to TRBJ1-2; no clear D gene. Germline V gene data show CDR1 as SGHDN and CDR2 as FVKESK. V was shortened by 4 bases and J by 8 bases, with 8 bases between the two germline ends. The CDR3 has 11 residues. The CDR3 DNA follows: TGTGCCAGCAGCCCTATACCCGGCTACACCTTC. It translates to CASSPIPGYTF.

This chain joins TRBV6-5 and TRBJ2-7; tentatively, D is TRBD2 (5 bases). Trimming took off 2 bases at V and 5 bases at J, with 16 bases between the two ends. The germline CDR1 and CDR2 sequences are MNHEY and SVGAGI. The length of the CDR3 is 15 residues. The CDR3 DNA reads TGTGCCAGCAGTTACCTCCTTGGGAGTGGACACGAGCAGTACTTC. This sequence encodes CASSYLLGSGHEQYF.

The CDR3 spells CASSWTGRAYEQYF. The DNA for the CDR3 is TGTGCCAGTAGTTGGACAGGGAGGGCCTACGAGCAGTACTTC. V is TRBV19 and J is TRBJ2-7, with D tentatively TRBD1 (8 bases). Germline V gene sequence: CDR1 LNHDA, CDR2 SQIVND (reference sequence). This CDR3 comprises 14 residues. The ends were cut back, 5 bases at V and 2 bases at J, with 13 bases in the middle.

This clone was observed a handful of times. The chain links TRBV19 to TRBJ1-5, with D maybe TRBD1 (5 bases). Trimming took off 7 bases at V and 0 bases at J, with 16 bases between the two ends. The CDR3 is made up of 16 amino acids. Germline V gives CDR1 LNHDA, CDR2 SQIVND (reference sequence). CDR3 region: CASTGRQAYSNQPQHF. CDR3 in DNA: TGTGCCAGTACAGGGCGGCAGGCGTATAGCAATCAGCCCCAGCATTTT.

This clone was seen only once. This rearrangement joins TRBV5-1 to TRBJ2-1; 7 nucleotides line up with TRBD1. The germline gives CDR1 SGHRS, CDR2 YFSETQ. The CDR3 is 14 amino acids. The V segment lost 4 bases and the J segment 5 bases; nucleotides outside the gene matches: 6. The CDR3 sequence is CASSRRTGDNEQFF. DNA of the CDR3: TGCGCCAGCAGCAGGCGCACAGGGGACAATGAGCAGTTCTTC.

The rearrangement joins TRBV2 to TRBJ2-3; 7 bases align to TRBD2. The trim removed 3 bases at V and 2 bases at J, leaving 5 bases unmatched. The CDR3 covers 15 residues. Germline CDR1 reads SNHLY; CDR2 reads FYNNEI. CDR3 protein: CASSDGGLYTDTQYF. Here the CDR3 DNA reads TGTGCCAGCAGTGACGGGGGGTTATACACAGATACGCAGTATTTT.

The chain links TRBV6-5 to TRBJ2-1; weak D call: TRBD1 (5 bases). Germline V lookup: CDR1 MNHEY, CDR2 SVGAGI. V shed 6 bases and J shed 6 bases, with 12 bases lying between them. The CDR3 sequence is 13 residues long. The CDR3: CASRVRARNEQFF. DNA of the CDR3: TGTGCCAGCAGGGTCAGGGCTCGCAATGAGCAGTTCTTC.

This chain joins TRBV3-1 (or the pseudogene TRBV3-2) and TRBJ1-6; D is unclear. The CDR3 spans 15 residues. Trimming removed 1 base from V and 6 bases from J, with 10 bases in between. The germline V gene has CDR1 LGHDT and CDR2 YNNKEL (reference sequence). The CDR3 nucleotides read TGTGCCAGCAGCCAAGGTCCAGGCTCTAATTCACCCCTCCACTTT. It codes for CASSQGPGSNSPLHF.

The chain joins TRBV5-1 to TRBJ2-3; D is uncertain. In germline, CDR1 is SGHRS, CDR2 YFSETQ. Deletions cut 0 bases from V and 4 bases from J, with 12 bases between. There are 15 residues in the CDR3. The CDR3: CASSLEVELADTQYF. In nucleotides, the CDR3 is TGCGCCAGCAGCTTGGAAGTAGAACTGGCAGATACGCAGTATTTT.

This clone was observed a handful of times. The genes are TRBV3-1 (or the pseudogene TRBV3-2) and TRBJ1-2, with D perhaps TRBD1 (5 bases). CDR1 and CDR2 from the germline V gene are LGHDT and YNNKEL (reference sequence). The V gene lost 0 bases and the J gene lost 9 bases, with 14 bases spanning the gap. The CDR3 sequence is 14 residues long. The CDR3 sequence: CASSQEDGGMRYTF. CDR3 bases: TGTGCCAGCAGCCAAGAAGACGGGGGGATGCGCTACACCTTC.

This clone turned up a few times. V gene TRBV9 combines with J gene TRBJ2-1; 8 positions match TRBD2. There are 15 residues in the CDR3. Germline assignment: CDR1 SGDLS and CDR2 YYNGEE. V gave up 0 bases and J gave up 8 bases; unmatched junction bases: 7. CDR3 sequence: CASSVGPKLADEQFF. CDR3 coding DNA: TGTGCCAGCAGCGTAGGGCCGAAACTAGCGGATGAGCAGTTCTTC.

The V call is TRBV18, the J call TRBJ1-4; 7 nucleotides agree with TRBD1. The J segment lost 4 bases and the V segment lost 5 bases, leaving 7 bases of the junction unmatched. CDR1 is KGHSH and CDR2 is LQKENI in the germline V gene. The CDR3 is 15 residues long. The DNA for the CDR3 is TGTGCCAGCTCATGGGTGGACAGGTTTAATGAAAAACTGTTTTTT. Encoded protein: CASSWVDRFNEKLFF. The entire variable domain, with the rest obtained from reference TRBV18 and TRBJ1-4, is as follows: NAGVMQNPRHLVRRRGQEARLRCSPMKGHSHVYWYRQLPEEGLKFMVYLQKENIIDESGMPKERFSAEFPKEGPSILRIQQVVRGDSAAYFCASSWVDRFNEKLFFGSGTQLSVL.

This rearrangement joins TRBV4-1 to TRBJ1-2; 9 bases agree with TRBD1. There are 15 residues in the CDR3. Losses at the gene ends were 1 base for V and 7 bases for J; bases not matched to a gene: 7. Germline lookup yields CDR1 MGHRA and CDR2 YSYEKL. For the CDR3, the DNA is TGCGCCAGCAGCCAAGGACGTCGGACAGGGGCTGGCTACACCTTC. Its protein product is CASSQGRRTGAGYTF.

The chain joins TRBV2 to TRBJ1-2; TRBD1 matches 7 bases. With V trimmed by 6 bases and J by 3 bases, 7 bases remained unmatched. The germline CDR1 and CDR2 sequences are SNHLY and FYNNEI. The length of the CDR3 is 14 residues. The CDR3 here is CASSALRGDYGYTF. CDR3 nucleotide sequence: TGTGCCAGCAGCGCCCTCAGGGGGGACTATGGCTACACCTTC.

The genes are TRBV6-5 and TRBJ2-1; the match to TRBD2 covers 10 bases. The CDR3 runs to 16 residues. V lost 2 bases and J lost 0; bases outside the gene matches: 1. In germline, CDR1 is MNHEY, CDR2 SVGAGI. The CDR3 bases are TGTGCCAGCAGTTACCTAGCGGGAGTCTCCTACAATGAGCAGTTCTTC. It encodes CASSYLAGVSYNEQFF.

The rearrangement links TRBV2 to TRBJ1-5; D perhaps matches TRBD1 (5 bases). This CDR3 is 15 amino acids long. Germline V CDR1 and CDR2: SNHLY, FYNNEI. V lost 6 bases and J 0 bases, leaving 12 bases between the germline ends. This CDR3 reads CASSAMTDSNQPQHF. CDR3 DNA sequence: TGTGCCAGCAGCGCCATGACAGATAGCAATCAGCCCCAGCATTTT. The variable domain in full, completed from reference TRBV2 and TRBJ1-5, reads EPEVTQTPSHQVTQMGQEVILRCVPISNHLYFYWYRQILGQKVEFLVSFYNNEISEKSEIFDDQFSVERPDGSNFTLKIRSTKLEDSAMYFCASSAMTDSNQPQHFGDGTRLSIL.

This sequence joins TRBV5-8 and TRBJ2-5; 10 bases map to TRBD1. Trimming at V came to 4 bases and at J to 5 bases, leaving 5 bases not matched to a gene. Germline lookup yields CDR1 SGHTS and CDR2 YDEGEE. The CDR3 is 14 amino acids. The DNA for the CDR3 is TGTGCCAGCAGCCAGCAGGACAGGGGGGAGACCCAGTACTTC. Its translation: CASSQQDRGETQYF.

J is TRBJ2-7 and V is TRBV7-8; 8 bases agree with TRBD1. This CDR3 region has 15 residues. CDR1 is SGHVS, CDR2 FQNEAQ, per germline. J gave up 5 bases and V 6 bases, and 12 bases lay outside the gene matches. CDR3 loop: CASREGQGSTDEQYF. The CDR3, as DNA: TGTGCCAGCAGAGAAGGACAGGGATCGACAGACGAGCAGTACTTC.

The V call is TRBV13, the J call TRBJ2-1; 12 bases are a match to TRBD2. The CDR3 has 18 amino acids. Germline V lookup: CDR1 PRHDT, CDR2 FYEKMQ (reference sequence). The V gene end was trimmed by 0 bases and the J gene end by 2 bases; junction bases not matched to a gene: 5. CDR3 region: CASSLGLAGGSAYNEQFF. CDR3 coding DNA: TGTGCCAGCAGCTTAGGACTAGCGGGGGGCAGCGCCTACAATGAGCAGTTCTTC. The full variable domain, in which reference TRBV13 and TRBJ2-1 provide the parts outside the CDR3, is AAGVIQSPRHLIKEKRETATLKCYPIPRHDTVYWYQQGPGQDPQFLISFYEKMQSDKGSIPDRFSAQQFSDYHSELNMSSLELGDSALYFCASSLGLAGGSAYNEQFFGPGTRLTVL.

This chain connects TRBV7-9 to TRBJ1-4, with 8 nucleotides matching TRBD1. CDR1 SEHNR and CDR2 FQNEAQ come from the germline V gene (reference sequence). With 5 bases clipped from V and 5 bases from J, the junction kept 7 bases outside the gene matches. The CDR3 is 15 residues long. CDR3 nucleotides: TGTGCCAGCAGCCCAAGGACAGGGCGGAATGAAAAACTGTTTTTT. It codes for CASSPRTGRNEKLFF.

This chain joins TRBV7-2 and TRBJ2-3, with 8 bases aligning to TRBD1. The V and J ends lost 4 bases and 1 base, in that order; junction bases with no gene match: 4. The CDR3 totals 15 residues. CDR1 is SGHTA and CDR2 is FQGNSA in the germline V gene. CDR3 sequence (DNA): TGTGCCAGCAGCTCGACAGGGGCCCGCACAGATACGCAGTATTTT. This gives the protein CASSSTGARTDTQYF.

This chain connects TRBV18 to TRBJ1-6; a possible D gene is TRBD1 (5 bases). Germline CDR1 and CDR2: KGHSH and LQKENI. There are 18 residues in the CDR3. The ends were cut back, 0 bases at V and 6 bases at J, with 18 bases in the middle. The chain's CDR3 is CASSPPERGTDINSPLHF. As DNA, the CDR3 is TGTGCCAGCTCACCACCCGAACGGGGGACGGACATTAATTCACCCCTCCACTTT. Full variable domain (outside the CDR3, taken from reference TRBV18 and TRBJ1-6): NAGVMQNPRHLVRRRGQEARLRCSPMKGHSHVYWYRQLPEEGLKFMVYLQKENIIDESGMPKERFSAEFPKEGPSILRIQQVVRGDSAAYFCASSPPERGTDINSPLHFGNGTRLTVT.